This T cell receptor (beta chain) is from a study of vaccination and CD4 T cells after COVID-19. Study in general: In culture, cells were exposed to overlapping spike peptides from SARS-CoV-2, HCoV-NL63, HCoV-OC43 and HCoV-229E.

Comments on this clonotype: What it binds is unknown.

CDR3 size: 15 residues. Per the germline V gene, CDR1 is LNHNV and CDR2 is YYDKDF (reference sequence). Trimming stripped 0 bases from V and 11 bases from J, with 19 bases between. With the Oncomine TCR Beta short-read assay, DNA from cultured CD4+ T cells was sequenced. TCRdb ran MiXCR on the PCR reads and lists one entry per CDR3 protein. The sample has more than 12,000 distinct CDR3 sequences; about 50% are singletons. The sample's treatment: approximately 9-day PBMC culture with coronavirus spike peptide pools or control peptides (ViraFEST assay). The gene calls are TRBV15 and TRBJ2-5; D is unresolved. The sequence was obtained from a human donor who had recovered from COVID-19. The specimen comprised CD4+ T cells from blood, cultured in vitro, sampled before SARS-CoV-2 vaccination. CDR3 bases: TGTGCCACCAGCAGAGATATCCAGTTCCAAGAGAGTCAGTACTTC. This encodes CATSRDIQFQESQYF.